This TCR beta chain was found in a study of post-analysis software for immune sequencing data. This CDR3 contains 15 residues. V shed 0 bases and J shed 6 bases, with 14 bases lying between them. The germline CDR1 and CDR2 sequences are SGHRS and YFSETQ. General observations from the study: Co-batched samples clustered tightly together by F measure. Multiple sclerosis patients had significantly lower normalized Chao1 diversity than controls. TRBV5-6, TRBV5-1 and TRBV20-1 were among four or five TRBV segments more frequent in patients than controls.

As to this clonotype: Its antigen is as yet unknown.

The TCR beta cDNA libraries contained unique molecular identifiers. TCRdb analysed the PCR reads with MiXCR anew, one entry per CDR3 protein. The sample lists 750,000 to 950,000 distinct CDR3 sequences; around 53% were seen once. This receptor was identified in a girl aged 10-17 years with multiple sclerosis. This chain links TRBV5-1 with TRBJ2-3, with D perhaps TRBD2 (6 bases). The sequencing input was blood. The CDR3 here is CASSLEWLAQDTQYF. The CDR3 DNA follows: TGCGCCAGCAGCTTGGAGTGGCTAGCGCAGGATACGCAGTATTTT.